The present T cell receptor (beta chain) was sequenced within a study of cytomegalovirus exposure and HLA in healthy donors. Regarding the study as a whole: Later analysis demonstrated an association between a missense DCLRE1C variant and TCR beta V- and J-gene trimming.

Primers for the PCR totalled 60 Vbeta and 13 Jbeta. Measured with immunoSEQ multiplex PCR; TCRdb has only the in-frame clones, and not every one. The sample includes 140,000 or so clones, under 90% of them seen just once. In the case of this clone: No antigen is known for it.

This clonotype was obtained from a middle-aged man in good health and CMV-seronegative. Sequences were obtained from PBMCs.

This CDR3 reads CASSLRTGMNTEAFF. CDR3 in DNA: TGTGCCAGCAGCCTAAGGACAGGGATGAACACTGAAGCTTTCTTT. This sequence joins TRBV2 and TRBJ1-1; 8 bases agree with TRBD1. The germline gives CDR1 SNHLY, CDR2 FYNNEI. The CDR3 is 15 amino acids. Trimming cost V 6 bases and J 0 bases; bases outside gene matches: 6.